This is a list of T cell receptor beta chains from one sample in a study of cytomegalovirus exposure and HLA in healthy donors. Some clones are missing from TCRdb's copy, which holds only in-frame ones; the method was immunoSEQ multiplex PCR. The table includes about 200,000 clones, about 79% detected once. The specimen was PBMCs. The source of these receptors is a woman in her 30s in good health and CMV-seropositive. Both conserved end residues are part of each CDR3. D genes are given only for firm matches. Some rows have no size entry. The others give once, few or many, or a class for an expanded clone.

CDR3 length: 13
J gene: TRBJ1-3
V gene: TRBV25-1
D gene: NA
clone size: NA
CDR3 protein: CASSEYSGVTIYF
CDR3 DNA: TGTGCCAGCAGTGAATATTCAGGGGTTACCATATATTTT

CDR3 length: 15
J gene: TRBJ2-3
V gene: TRBV10-3
D gene: NA
clone size: few
CDR3 protein: CAISGGGVGTDTQYF
CDR3 DNA: TGTGCCATCAGCGGGGGAGGCGTAGGCACAGATACGCAGTATTTT

CDR3 length: 14
J gene: TRBJ1-1
V gene: TRBV15
D gene: TRBD1
clone size: few
CDR3 protein: CATSGNRDRGEAFF
CDR3 DNA: TGTGCCACCAGCGGAAACCGGGACAGGGGTGAAGCTTTCTTT

CDR3 length: 14
J gene: TRBJ2-7
V gene: TRBV5-6
D gene: TRBD2
clone size: NA
CDR3 protein: CASLLAGRSYEQYF
CDR3 DNA: TGTGCCAGCTTACTAGCGGGGCGGTCCTACGAGCAGTACTTC

CDR3 length: 16
J gene: TRBJ2-3
V gene: TRBV4-2
D gene: TRBD1
clone size: NA
CDR3 protein: CASSQVGTGGKDTQYF
CDR3 DNA: TGTGCCAGCAGCCAAGTGGGGACAGGGGGTAAAGATACGCAGTATTTT

CDR3 length: 14
J gene: TRBJ2-3
V gene: TRBV5-6
D gene: NA
clone size: NA
CDR3 protein: CASTYKTSTDTQYF
CDR3 DNA: TGTGCCAGTACTTACAAGACTAGCACAGATACGCAGTATTTT

CDR3 length: 11
J gene: TRBJ2-2
V gene: TRBV19
D gene: NA
clone size: few
CDR3 protein: CAIGGTGELFF
CDR3 DNA: TGTGCCATTGGGGGGACTGGGGAGCTGTTTTTT

CDR3 length: 16
J gene: TRBJ2-5
V gene: TRBV15
D gene: TRBD1
clone size: NA
CDR3 protein: CATSRDLTGIQETQYF
CDR3 DNA: TGTGCCACCAGCAGAGACCTGACAGGGATTCAAGAGACCCAGTACTTC

CDR3 length: 13
J gene: TRBJ2-3
V gene: TRBV6-5
D gene: TRBD1
clone size: once
CDR3 protein: CASRQGGTDTQYF
CDR3 DNA: TGTGCCAGCAGACAGGGGGGCACAGATACGCAGTATTTT

CDR3 length: 12
J gene: TRBJ2-2
V gene: TRBV4-1
D gene: NA
clone size: NA
CDR3 protein: CASSSRGGELFF
CDR3 DNA: TGCGCCAGCAGCTCCCGGGGCGGGGAGCTGTTTTTT

CDR3 length: 17
J gene: TRBJ2-3
V gene: TRBV15
D gene: NA
clone size: once
CDR3 protein: CATSRWTTGFITDTQYF
CDR3 DNA: TGTGCCACGTCTCGTTGGACGACGGGGTTTATCACAGATACGCAGTATTTT

CDR3 length: 13
J gene: TRBJ2-1
V gene: TRBV6-1
D gene: TRBD2
clone size: NA
CDR3 protein: CASRASGSDEQFF
CDR3 DNA: TGTGCCAGCCGGGCTAGCGGGAGCGATGAGCAGTTCTTC

CDR3 length: 15
J gene: TRBJ2-1
V gene: TRBV19
D gene: TRBD2
clone size: NA
CDR3 protein: CASSGLVVGGDEQFF
CDR3 DNA: TGTGCCAGTAGTGGACTAGTGGTAGGCGGTGATGAGCAGTTCTTC

CDR3 length: 15
J gene: TRBJ1-5
V gene: TRBV19
D gene: NA
clone size: NA
CDR3 protein: CASSSPGGGNQPQHF
CDR3 DNA: TGTGCCAGTAGTAGTCCCGGGGGGGGAAATCAGCCCCAGCATTTT

CDR3 length: 12
J gene: TRBJ2-1
V gene: TRBV6-1
D gene: NA
clone size: NA
CDR3 protein: CASSAIYNEQFF
CDR3 DNA: TGTGCCAGCAGTGCCATTTACAATGAGCAGTTCTTC

CDR3 length: 16
J gene: TRBJ2-3
V gene: TRBV5-1
D gene: TRBD1
clone size: NA
CDR3 protein: CASSSGTGASGDTQYF
CDR3 DNA: TGCGCCAGCAGCTCCGGGACAGGGGCCTCCGGGGATACGCAGTATTTT

CDR3 length: 14
J gene: TRBJ2-2
V gene: TRBV10-3
D gene: NA
clone size: NA
CDR3 protein: CATQRQSNTGELFF
CDR3 DNA: TGTGCCACTCAGAGACAGTCGAACACCGGGGAGCTGTTTTTT

CDR3 length: 15
J gene: TRBJ1-3
V gene: TRBV9
D gene: NA
clone size: NA
CDR3 protein: CASSVEDLAGNTIYF
CDR3 DNA: TGTGCCAGCAGCGTAGAGGACTTGGCTGGAAACACCATATATTTT